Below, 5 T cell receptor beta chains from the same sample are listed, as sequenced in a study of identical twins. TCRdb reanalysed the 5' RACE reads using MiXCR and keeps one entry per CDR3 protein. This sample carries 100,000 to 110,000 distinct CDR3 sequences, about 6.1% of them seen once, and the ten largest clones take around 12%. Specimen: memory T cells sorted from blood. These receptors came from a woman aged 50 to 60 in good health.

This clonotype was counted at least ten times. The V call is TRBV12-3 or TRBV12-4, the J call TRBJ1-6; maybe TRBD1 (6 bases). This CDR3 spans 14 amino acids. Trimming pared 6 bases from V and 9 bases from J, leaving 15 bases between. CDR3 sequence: CASSRQATASPLHF. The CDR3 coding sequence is TGTGCCAGCAGCAGACAGGCGACCGCTTCACCCCTCCACTTT.

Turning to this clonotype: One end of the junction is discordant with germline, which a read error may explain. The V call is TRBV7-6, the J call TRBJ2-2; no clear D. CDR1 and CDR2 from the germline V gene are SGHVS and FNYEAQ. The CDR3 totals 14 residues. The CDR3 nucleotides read TGTGCCAGCGGCTTAGGGCAGCTCACCGGGGAGCTGTTTTTT. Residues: CASGLGQLTGELFF.

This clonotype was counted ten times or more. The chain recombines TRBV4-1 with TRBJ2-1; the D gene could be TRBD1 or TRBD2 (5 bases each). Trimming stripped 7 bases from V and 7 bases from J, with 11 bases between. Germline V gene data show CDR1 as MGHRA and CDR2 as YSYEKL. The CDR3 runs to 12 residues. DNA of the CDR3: TGCGCCAGCACCGGGGCGGCTAATGAGCAGTTCTTC. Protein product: CASTGAANEQFF.

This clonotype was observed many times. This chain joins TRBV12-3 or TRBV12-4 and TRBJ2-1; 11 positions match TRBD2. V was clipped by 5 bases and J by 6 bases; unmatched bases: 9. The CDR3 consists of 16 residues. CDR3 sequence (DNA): TGTGCCAGCAGTCCGATAGCGGGAGGGAAATTCAATGAGCAGTTCTTC. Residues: CASSPIAGGKFNEQFF.

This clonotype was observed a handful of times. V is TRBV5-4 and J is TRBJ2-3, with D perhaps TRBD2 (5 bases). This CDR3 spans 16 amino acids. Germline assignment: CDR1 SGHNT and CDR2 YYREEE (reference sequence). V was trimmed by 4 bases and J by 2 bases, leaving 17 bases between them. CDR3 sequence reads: CASSPRGGSYTDTQYF. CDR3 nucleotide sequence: TGTGCCAGCAGCCCACGAGGCGGGTCGTACACAGATACGCAGTATTTT.